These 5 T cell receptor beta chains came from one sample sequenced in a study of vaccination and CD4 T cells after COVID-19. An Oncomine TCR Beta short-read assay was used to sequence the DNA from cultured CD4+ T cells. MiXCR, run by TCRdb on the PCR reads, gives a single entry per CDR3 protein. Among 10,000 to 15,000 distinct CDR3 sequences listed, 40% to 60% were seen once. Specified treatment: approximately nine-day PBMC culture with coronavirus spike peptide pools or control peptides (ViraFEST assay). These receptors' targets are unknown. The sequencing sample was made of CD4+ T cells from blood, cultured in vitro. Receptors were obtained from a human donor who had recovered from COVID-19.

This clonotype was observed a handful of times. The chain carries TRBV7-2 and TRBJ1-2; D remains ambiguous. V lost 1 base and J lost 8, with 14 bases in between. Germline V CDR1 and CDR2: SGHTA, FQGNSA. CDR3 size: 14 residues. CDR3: CASSLGTLSRGYTF. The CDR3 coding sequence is TGTGCCAGCAGCTTAGGGACCCTATCGCGGGGCTACACCTTC.

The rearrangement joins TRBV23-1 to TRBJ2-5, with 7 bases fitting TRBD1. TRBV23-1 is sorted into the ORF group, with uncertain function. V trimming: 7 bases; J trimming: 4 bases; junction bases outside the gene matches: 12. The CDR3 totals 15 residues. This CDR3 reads CASTAPHDRAETQYF. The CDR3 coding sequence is TGCGCCAGCACCGCACCGCATGACAGGGCAGAGACCCAGTACTTC.

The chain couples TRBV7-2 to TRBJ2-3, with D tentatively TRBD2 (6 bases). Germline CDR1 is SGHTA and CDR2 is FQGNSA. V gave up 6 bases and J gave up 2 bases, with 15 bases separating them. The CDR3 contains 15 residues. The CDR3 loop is CASRYTSSPTDTQYF. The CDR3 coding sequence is TGTGCCAGCAGGTACACTAGCTCTCCCACAGATACGCAGTATTTT.

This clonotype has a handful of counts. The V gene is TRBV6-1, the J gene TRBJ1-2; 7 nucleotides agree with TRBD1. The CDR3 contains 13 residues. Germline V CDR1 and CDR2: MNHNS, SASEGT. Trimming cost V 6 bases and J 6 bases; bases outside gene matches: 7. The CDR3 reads CASRDTGADGYTF. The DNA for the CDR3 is TGTGCCAGCAGGGATACAGGGGCCGATGGCTACACCTTC.

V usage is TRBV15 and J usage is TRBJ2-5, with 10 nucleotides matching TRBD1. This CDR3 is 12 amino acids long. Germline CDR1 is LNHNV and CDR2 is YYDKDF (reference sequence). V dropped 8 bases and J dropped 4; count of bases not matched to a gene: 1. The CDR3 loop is CATRQGAETQYF. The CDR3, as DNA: TGTGCCACCCGACAGGGGGCAGAGACCCAGTACTTC.